This T cell receptor beta chain was observed in a study of T cell repertoires in aging, cancer and after chemotherapy. Amplification of TCR beta used genomic DNA extracted from peripheral blood. CDR3 size: 15 residues. V shed 4 bases, J shed 3 bases, and the junction held 4 bases outside the gene matches. Germline CDR1 is SEHNR and CDR2 is FQNEAQ (reference sequence). A mixed TRB-A/B primer pool amplified rearranged TRB by multiplex touch-down PCR. TCRdb analysed the multiplex PCR reads with MiXCR anew, one entry per CDR3 protein. The sample lists some 6,000 distinct CDR3 sequences, approximately 22% occurring once.

This rearrangement joins TRBV7-9 to TRBJ1-2, with 11 bases that match TRBD1. The sequenced sample consisted of blood. This sequence was found in a human donor in good health. The CDR3 sequence: CASSWRDRGDYGYTF. The CDR3 DNA reads TGTGCCAGCAGCTGGCGGGACAGGGGGGACTATGGCTACACCTTC.